This is a list of T cell receptor beta chains from one sample in a study of tumor-infiltrating lymphocytes in localized non-small cell lung cancer. Libraries were prepared by immunoSEQ multiplex PCR; TCRdb keeps only in-frame clonotypes and omits some of them. The top ten hold about 3.6% of the sample, which has some 22,000 clones, more than 75% seen once. The specimen sequenced was lung tumor tissue. Receptors were obtained from a human donor with non-small cell lung cancer. The CDR3 runs from the conserved cysteine through the conserved F or W. D genes are given only for firm matches. A clone size is listed for some rows: how often the clone was seen (once, few, many), or a class if it is expanded.

D gene	clone size	V gene	J gene	CDR3 DNA	CDR3 protein
TRBD2	once	TRBV5-4	TRBJ2-5	TGTGCCAGCAGCAAGGGACTAGCGGAGAGGGGCCAAGAGACCCAGTACTTC	CASSKGLAERGQETQYF
.	.	TRBV2	TRBJ2-1	TGTGCCAGCAGTCGGCTCGCCGGCTACAATGAGCAGTTCTTC	CASSRLAGYNEQFF
TRBD2	.	TRBV9	TRBJ2-5	TGTGCCAGCAGCTTCTCGGGACTAGCGCCTCAAGAGACCCAGTACTTC	CASSFSGLAPQETQYF
TRBD2	.	TRBV30	TRBJ2-7	TGTGCCTGGAGCGATTTAGCGGGAAGTGGGTACGAGCAGTACTTC	CAWSDLAGSGYEQYF
.	.	TRBV2	TRBJ1-1	TGTGCCAGCAGTGAAGCGCTTCAGGGGCGGAACACTGAAGCTTTCTTT	CASSEALQGRNTEAFF
.	.	TRBV2	TRBJ2-7	TGTGCCAGCGAGGGAGGGGGGCGGTTCGAGCAGTACTTC	CASEGGGRFEQYF
.	.	TRBV5-6	TRBJ2-7	TGTGCCAGCACCGAGGTTGGGAAACCCTACGAGCAGTACTTC	CASTEVGKPYEQYF
TRBD2	.	TRBV4-2	TRBJ2-2	TGTGCCAGCAGCCAAGACCTTCCGGGACTAGCCATCGGGGAGCTGTTTTTT	CASSQDLPGLAIGELFF
.	once	TRBV4-1	TRBJ2-1	TGCGCCAGCAGCCAAGACCGGCTCGACAATGAGCAGTTCTTC	CASSQDRLDNEQFF
.	.	TRBV5-1	TRBJ2-3	TGCGCCAGCAAGTCGGGGGCCACAGATACGCAGTATTTT	CASKSGATDTQYF